Listed below are T cell receptor beta chains from one sample, sequenced in a study of regulatory T cells in long-lasting Graves disease. TCRdb called the multiplex PCR reads again in MiXCR, with one record for every CDR3 protein. The top ten hold just under 30% of the sample, which has fewer than 400,000 distinct CDR3 sequences, roughly a fifth seen once. The input for sequencing was peripheral blood mononuclear cells (PBMCs), taken when the disease was refractory, from a patient treated with antithyroid drugs. All receptors derive from a female donor with Graves disease. The CDR3 runs from the conserved cysteine through the conserved F or W. A D gene is named only where the DNA matches it firmly. Clone size is not always given. Where it is, it says once, few, many or a class for expanded clones.

V,size,J,D,CDR3,DNA
TRBV7-2,few,TRBJ1-5,.,CASSLTGREYQPQHF,TGTGCCAGCAGCTTAACGGGACGGGAATATCAGCCCCAGCATTTT
TRBV12-3/TRBV12-4,many,TRBJ2-7,TRBD1,CASRTGVTYEQYF,TGTGCCAGCCGGACAGGGGTGACCTACGAGCAGTACTTC
TRBV7-8,few,TRBJ1-1,.,CASSPFWGRTEAFF,TGTGCCAGCAGCCCCTTTTGGGGTAGGACTGAAGCTTTCTTT
TRBV4-1,few,TRBJ1-1,.,CASSQSTPNTEAFF,TGCGCCAGCAGCCAATCCACACCAAACACTGAAGCTTTCTTT
TRBV27,many,TRBJ2-7,TRBD1,CASSSGTGYAAEQYF,TGTGCCAGCAGCTCCGGGACAGGGTATGCGGCCGAGCAGTACTTC
TRBV7-8,many,TRBJ1-1,.,CASGVGQHTEAFF,TGTGCCAGCGGTGTTGGGCAGCACACTGAAGCTTTCTTT
TRBV6-1,.,TRBJ2-2,.,CASSPATSTGELFF,TGCGCCAGCAGTCCCGCGACTAGTACCGGGGAGCTGTTTTTT
TRBV19,few,TRBJ1-1,.,CASSIQGVGGGTEAFF,TGTGCCAGTAGTATCCAAGGCGTCGGAGGAGGCACTGAAGCTTTCTTT
TRBV28,many,TRBJ2-2,.,CASSLSPYTGELFF,TGTGCCAGCAGTTTATCTCCATACACCGGGGAGCTGTTTTTT
TRBV18,.,TRBJ2-3,.,CASSPRRDVTDTQYF,TGTGCCAGCTCACCACGCAGGGATGTCACAGATACGCAGTATTTT
TRBV7-2,.,TRBJ2-7,.,CASSSPPGRLHEQYF,TGTGCCAGCAGCTCTCCTCCGGGCCGCCTGCACGAGCAGTACTTC
TRBV20-1,few,TRBJ2-5,TRBD1,CSAGYRGQKTQYF,TGCAGTGCTGGCTACAGGGGGCAGAAGACCCAGTACTTC
TRBV7-3,.,TRBJ2-7,.,CASSLNGAYEQYF,TGTGCCAGCAGCTTAAATGGGGCCTACGAGCAGTACTTC
TRBV7-2,.,TRBJ1-3,.,CASSSGLPGNTIYF,TGTGCCAGCAGCTCCGGACTTCCTGGAAACACCATATATTTT
TRBV7-2,many,TRBJ2-5,.,CASSLGGAWETQYF,TGTGCCAGCAGCTTAGGGGGGGCCTGGGAGACCCAGTACTTC
TRBV2,.,TRBJ2-2,.,CASRYSNTGELFF,TGTGCCAGCAGGTACTCGAACACCGGGGAGCTGTTTTTT
TRBV6-2/TRBV6-3,.,TRBJ1-6,.,CASSYYSTGISSYNSPLHF,TGTGCCAGCAGTTACTACTCGACAGGTATAAGCTCCTATAATTCACCCCTCCACTTT
TRBV12-3/TRBV12-4,many,TRBJ2-7,.,CASSSPGRGYYEQYF,TGTGCCAGCAGTTCCCCGGGCAGGGGCTACTACGAGCAGTACTTC
TRBV6-1,.,TRBJ2-2,.,CASSRGQITGELFF,TGTGCCAGCAGTAGAGGACAGATCACCGGGGAGCTGTTTTTT
TRBV30,few,TRBJ1-2,TRBD1,CAWRLDRGIGYTF,TGTGCCTGGAGGCTGGACAGGGGAATTGGCTACACCTTC
TRBV28,many,TRBJ1-1,.,CASTMSSLNTEAFF,TGTGCCAGCACGATGAGCTCTTTGAACACTGAAGCTTTCTTT
TRBV28,few,TRBJ1-5,TRBD1,CASRPGTGGEPQHF,TGTGCCAGCAGGCCCGGGACAGGGGGCGAGCCCCAGCATTTT
TRBV29-1,few,TRBJ1-5,.,CSAKVGRNEPQHF,TGCAGCGCCAAAGTCGGGAGAAACGAGCCCCAGCATTTT
TRBV11-3,few,TRBJ2-7,.,CASSLGIRYEQYF,TGTGCCAGCAGCTTAGGTATCCGCTACGAGCAGTACTTC